These 3 T cell receptor beta chains were sequenced from one sample in a study of T-cell memory formation after mild COVID-19. TCRdb processed the 5' RACE reads anew with MiXCR; each CDR3 protein has one entry. The sample carries approximately 300,000 distinct CDR3 sequences, about a sixth recorded once. Specimen: PBMCs or a T cell subset sorted from them (not recorded which). The receptor set was obtained from a man aged 18 to 30 who had mild COVID-19 (a few samples of this study predate the infection). Cell type and time point are not known.

Sample share makes this clonotype medium-sized. V gene TRBV9 combines with J gene TRBJ2-4; TRBD2 aligns across 13 bases. The ends lost 4 bases at V and 0 bases at J; junction bases unmatched: 10. Germline V gives CDR1 SGDLS, CDR2 YYNGEE. CDR3 length equals 19 residues. CDR3 nucleotide sequence: TGTGCCAGCAGCCCGACTAGCGGGGGGTCCCTCGTAGCCAAAAACATTCAGTACTTC. Its translation: CASSPTSGGSLVAKNIQYF.

This clonotype showed up many times. This chain links TRBV11-2 with TRBJ2-1, with D possibly being TRBD1 (5 bases). The CDR3 is 12 amino acids. Deletions cut 5 bases from V and 7 bases from J, with 9 bases between. CDR1 is SGHAT, CDR2 FQNNGV, per germline. CDR3 protein: CASSLNRNEQFF. The CDR3 DNA follows: TGTGCCAGCAGCCTGAACAGGAATGAGCAGTTCTTC.

This chain uses TRBV7-2 with TRBJ1-1, with a tentative D call TRBD1 (5 bases). CDR1 and CDR2 (germline): SGHTA, FQGNSA. Deletions cut 4 bases from V and 0 bases from J, with 24 bases between. CDR3 length: 19 amino acids. The CDR3 DNA reads TGTGCCAGCAGCTCAGTTACCCCGTGGGGCCATCAGTTGAACACTGAAGCTTTCTTT. Translating it yields CASSSVTPWGHQLNTEAFF.